Here is one T cell receptor beta chain with its context. The sample originates from a study of blood T cell repertoires in COVID-19. Study-level information: Sites in the United States, Italy and Spain provided acute and convalescent COVID-19 samples. In each case, the material was cDNA or gDNA derived from T cells, B-cell-depleted T cells, or PBMCs.

Original data processing: Reference gene primer amplification yielded estimated nucleated cell counts. TCRdb keeps only in-frame clones here, not all; method: immunoSEQ multiplex PCR. That table supplies the V and J calls and clone size; D and trimming were determined from the DNA. In the table there are about 190,000 clones, over 75% of which are singletons. Sequenced: peripheral blood. The TCR was taken from a woman older than 75 with active or convalescent COVID-19.

CDR3 nucleotide sequence: TGTGCCAGCAGCGTAGGCGGGGGTTCCACCGGGGAGCTGTTTTTT. Protein sequence: CASSVGGGSTGELFF. The chain combines TRBV9 with TRBJ2-2; the match to TRBD2 covers 7 bases. There are 15 residues in the CDR3. CDR1 is SGDLS and CDR2 is YYNGEE in the germline V gene. V lost 0 bases and J lost 4; bases outside the gene matches: 3.